One T cell receptor beta chain is described in this entry. The data stem from a study of graft-versus-host responses after intestinal transplantation. On the study more broadly: Every transplant recipient was induced with anti-thymocyte globulin, then maintained on tacrolimus and steroids for roughly 3 years.

Profiled with immunoSEQ multiplex PCR; TCRdb holds only in-frame clones, not every one. The data contain approximately 25,000 clones, 90% to 95% of them singletons. Sequencing was performed on PBMCs, taken approximately 32 days after intestinal transplant. The clonotype was recovered from a human patient who received an intestinal transplant, so some T cells may come from the graft donor.

CDR3 bases: TGTGCTAGTGGTTTGGCCTATACAGGGACGAACACCGGGGAGCTGTTTTTT. Translated: CASGLAYTGTNTGELFF. The chain couples TRBV12-5 to TRBJ2-2; D is possibly TRBD1 (6 bases). The CDR3 is 17 amino acids. Germline V gives CDR1 LGHNT, CDR2 FRNRAP. The V end was cut by 1 base, the J end by 0 bases, with 12 bases between.